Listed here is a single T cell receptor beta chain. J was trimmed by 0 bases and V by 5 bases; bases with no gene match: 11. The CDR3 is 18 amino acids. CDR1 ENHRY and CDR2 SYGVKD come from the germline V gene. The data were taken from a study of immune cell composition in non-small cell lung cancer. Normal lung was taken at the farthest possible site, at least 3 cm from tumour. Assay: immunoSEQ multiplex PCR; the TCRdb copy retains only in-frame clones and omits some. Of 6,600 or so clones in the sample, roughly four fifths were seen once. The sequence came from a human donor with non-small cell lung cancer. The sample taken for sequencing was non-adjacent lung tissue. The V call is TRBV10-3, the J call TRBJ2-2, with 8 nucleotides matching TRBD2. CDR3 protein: CAISIPGLGITNTGELFF. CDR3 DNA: TGTGCCATCAGTATTCCGGGACTAGGGATTACGAACACCGGGGAGCTGTTTTTT.